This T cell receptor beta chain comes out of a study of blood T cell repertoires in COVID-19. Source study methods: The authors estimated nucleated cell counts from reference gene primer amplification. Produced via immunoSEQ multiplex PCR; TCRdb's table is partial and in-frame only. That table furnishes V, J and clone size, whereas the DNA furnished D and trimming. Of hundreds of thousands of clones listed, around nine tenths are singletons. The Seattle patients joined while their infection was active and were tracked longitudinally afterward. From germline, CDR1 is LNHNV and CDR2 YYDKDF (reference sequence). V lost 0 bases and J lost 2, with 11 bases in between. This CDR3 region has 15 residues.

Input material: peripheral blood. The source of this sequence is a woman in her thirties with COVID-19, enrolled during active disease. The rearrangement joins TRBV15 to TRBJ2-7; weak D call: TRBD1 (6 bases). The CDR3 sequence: CATSRDRGTPYEQYF. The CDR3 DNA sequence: TGTGCCACCAGCAGAGATCGAGGGACACCCTACGAGCAGTACTTC. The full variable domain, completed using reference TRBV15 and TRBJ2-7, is DAMVIQNPRYQVTQFGKPVTLSCSQTLNHNVMYWYQQKSSQAPKLLFHYYDKDFNNEADTPDNFQSRRPNTSFCFLDIRSPGLGDTAMYLCATSRDRGTPYEQYFGPGTRLTVT.